This paragraph covers one T cell receptor (beta chain) sequence. No cognate antigen has been identified for it. This sample is part of a study of T cells expressing NK-cell markers (TCRdb year 2020). A note on the overall study: TCR beta-chain repertoires were profiled in sorted CD3+CD56+NKG2C+, CD3+CD56+NKG2C- and CD3+CD56-NKG2C+ T-cell subsets from roughly eight donors. Among the eight sequenced donors, only one was HCMV-seronegative, while the other seven were HCMV-seropositive. Libraries were sequenced as 2 x 150 bp reads on Illumina HiSeq 2000/2500, MiSeq or NextSeq. The eight sequenced donors were randomly selected healthy volunteers, three men and five women.

TCRdb records Illumina HiSeq 2000 as the sequencer. TCR beta cDNA libraries were prepared using 5'RACE template switching, which introduced a universal primer site and unique molecular identifiers. cDNA synthesis was primed from the TCR beta constant segment and was followed by two successive PCR amplification steps. As for how the authors treated the data: Reads were demultiplexed and grouped by UMI with MIGEC, and clonotypes were assembled and quantified with MiTCR. To remove erroneous sequences, TCR cDNA sequences were retained only when supported by two or more reads. The tcR package was used for downstream repertoire analysis, and clonotypes were matched between fractions using CDR3 nucleotide sequence together with V segment. Antigen specificity was annotated against VDJdb with VDJmatch, allowing one amino acid substitution in CDR3. TCRdb reprocessed the raw reads; every CDR3 protein sequence is a single record, and DNA is not supplied. None of the V and J calls come from the authors' own analysis; TCRdb made them. The sample's clone listing holds 200,000 to 300,000 distinct CDR3 sequences. 4% to 5% of the sample lies in the top ten.

Overall study results and their limits: It remained unclear whether the expanded NKG2C-expressing T cell clones were specific for HCMV antigens. In six donors, the dominant CD3+CD56+NKG2C+ clonotypes were found to rank among the top 10 CD8+ clonotypes and to make up roughly 1.0-7.5% of CD8+ T cells. Those dominant clonotypes were again the most abundant among CD3+CD56-NKG2C+ cells in several donors, at about 25-65%.

According to the germline V gene, CDR1 reads MDHEN and CDR2 reads SYDVKM. Measured from the cysteine to the phenylalanine, the CDR3 is 17 residues long. The nucleotide record is missing. HCMV-specific IgG was detected in serum with a commercial ELISA kit to determine HCMV serostatus. Ficoll density gradient centrifugation was used to isolate peripheral blood mononuclear cells from blood. This chain is built from TRBV28 and TRBJ2-7. What was sequenced was blood T cells: a sorted CD56 or NKG2C T cell subset, CD4+ or CD8+ T cells, or bulk PBMC T cells (not recorded which). This clonotype originated in a woman between 18 and 75 years old in good health. CDR3 loop: CASSYPFWVGAAYEQYF.